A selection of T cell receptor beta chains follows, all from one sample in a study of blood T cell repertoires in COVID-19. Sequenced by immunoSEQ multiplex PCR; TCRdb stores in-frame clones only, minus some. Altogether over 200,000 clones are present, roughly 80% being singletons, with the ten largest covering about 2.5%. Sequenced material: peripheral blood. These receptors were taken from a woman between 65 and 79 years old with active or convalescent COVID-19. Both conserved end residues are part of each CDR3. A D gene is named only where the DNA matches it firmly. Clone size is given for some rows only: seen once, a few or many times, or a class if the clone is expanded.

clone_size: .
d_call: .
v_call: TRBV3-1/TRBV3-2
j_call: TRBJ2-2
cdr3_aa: CASRPTSSRTGELFF
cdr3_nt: TGTGCCAGCAGGCCTACTAGTAGCAGAACCGGGGAGCTGTTTTTT

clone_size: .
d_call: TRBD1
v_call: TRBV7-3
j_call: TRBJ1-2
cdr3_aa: CASSLGQDYGYTF
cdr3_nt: TGTGCCAGCAGCTTAGGACAGGACTATGGCTACACCTTC

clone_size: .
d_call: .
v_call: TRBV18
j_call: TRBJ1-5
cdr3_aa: CASSPRPGTAGVRNQPQHF
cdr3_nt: TGTGCCAGCTCACCGAGGCCCGGGACCGCGGGAGTTCGCAATCAGCCCCAGCATTTT

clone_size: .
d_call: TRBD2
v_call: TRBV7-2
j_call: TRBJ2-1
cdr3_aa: CASSRGGGIYNEQFF
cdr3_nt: TGTGCCAGCAGCCGCGGGGGGGGGATCTACAATGAGCAGTTCTTC

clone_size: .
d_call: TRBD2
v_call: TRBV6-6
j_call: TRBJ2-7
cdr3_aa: CASSLGLAGGYSYEQYF
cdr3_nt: TGTGCCAGCAGTCTGGGACTAGCGGGAGGATACTCCTACGAGCAGTACTTC

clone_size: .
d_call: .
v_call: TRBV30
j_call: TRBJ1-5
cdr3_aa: CAWSPQGRQPQHF
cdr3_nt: TGTGCCTGGAGTCCACAGGGTAGACAGCCCCAGCATTTT

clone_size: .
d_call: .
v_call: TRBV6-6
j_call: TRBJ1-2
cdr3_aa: CASSRAPDYGYTF
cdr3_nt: TGTGCCAGCAGTCGCGCCCCGGACTATGGCTACACCTTC

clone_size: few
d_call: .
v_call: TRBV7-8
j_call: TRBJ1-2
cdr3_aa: CASSLGQIYGYTF
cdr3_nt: TGTGCCAGCAGCTTAGGGCAGATCTATGGCTACACCTTC

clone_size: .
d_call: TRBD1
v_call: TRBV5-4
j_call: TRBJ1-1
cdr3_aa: CASSLPWTGGTEAFF
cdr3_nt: TGTGCCAGCAGCTTGCCATGGACAGGGGGCACTGAAGCTTTCTTT

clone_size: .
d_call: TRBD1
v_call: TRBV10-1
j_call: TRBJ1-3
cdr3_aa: CASRPGQSNPSGNTIYF
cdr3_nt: TGCGCCAGCAGACCGGGACAGTCAAACCCCTCTGGAAACACCATATATTTT

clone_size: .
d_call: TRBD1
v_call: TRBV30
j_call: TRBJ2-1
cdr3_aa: CAWDSGTVPQGTQFF
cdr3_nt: TGTGCCTGGGACTCCGGGACAGTCCCCCAGGGGACGCAGTTCTTC

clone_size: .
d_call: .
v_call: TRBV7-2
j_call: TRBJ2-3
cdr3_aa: CASSPRDSHTDTQYF
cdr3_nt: TGTGCCAGCAGCCCGAGGGACTCCCACACAGATACGCAGTATTTT

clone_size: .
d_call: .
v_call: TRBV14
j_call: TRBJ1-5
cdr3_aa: CASSQVGLRGRNQPQHF
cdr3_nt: TGTGCCAGCAGCCAAGTTGGGTTGCGGGGTCGGAATCAGCCCCAGCATTTT

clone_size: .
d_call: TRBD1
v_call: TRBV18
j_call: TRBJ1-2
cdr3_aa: CASSTGQGGGYTF
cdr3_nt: TGTGCCAGCTCAACGGGACAGGGGGGCGGCTACACCTTC

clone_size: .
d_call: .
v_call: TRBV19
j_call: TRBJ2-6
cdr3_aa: CASNSDSFSGANVLTF
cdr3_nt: TGTGCCAGTAACTCGGACAGCTTCTCTGGGGCCAACGTCCTGACTTTC

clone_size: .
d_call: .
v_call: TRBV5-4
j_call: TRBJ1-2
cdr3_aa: CASSLFFDSLYGYTF
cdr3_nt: TGTGCCAGCAGCTTGTTTTTTGACAGCCTCTATGGCTACACCTTC

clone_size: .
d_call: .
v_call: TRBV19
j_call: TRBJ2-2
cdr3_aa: CATAPLGSGELFF
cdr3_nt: TGTGCCACCGCCCCGCTCGGTTCCGGGGAGCTGTTTTTT

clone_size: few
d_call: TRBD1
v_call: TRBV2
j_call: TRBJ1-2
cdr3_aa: CASSEEQGDGYTF
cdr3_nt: TGTGCCAGCAGTGAAGAACAGGGGGATGGCTACACCTTC

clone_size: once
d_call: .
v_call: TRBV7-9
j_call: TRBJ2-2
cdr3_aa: CASSFPAGSNTGELFF
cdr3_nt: TGTGCCAGCAGCTTTCCGGCGGGGTCGAACACCGGGGAGCTGTTTTTT

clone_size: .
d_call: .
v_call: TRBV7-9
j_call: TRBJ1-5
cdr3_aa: CASSLLPSEPQHF
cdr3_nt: TGTGCCAGCAGCTTACTTCCGTCGGAGCCCCAGCATTTT

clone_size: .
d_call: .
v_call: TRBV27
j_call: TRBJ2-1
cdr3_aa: CASSRGTGPNEQFF
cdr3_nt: TGTGCCAGCAGTAGGGGGACGGGCCCCAATGAGCAGTTCTTC

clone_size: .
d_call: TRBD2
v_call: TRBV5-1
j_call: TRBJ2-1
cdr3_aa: CASSLLAGEDMEQFF
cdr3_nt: TGCGCCAGCAGCTTACTAGCGGGAGAGGACATGGAGCAGTTCTTC

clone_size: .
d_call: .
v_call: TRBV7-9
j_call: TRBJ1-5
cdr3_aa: CASSLVGGNQPQHF
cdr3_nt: TGTGCCAGCAGCTTAGTGGGGGGGAATCAGCCCCAGCATTTT

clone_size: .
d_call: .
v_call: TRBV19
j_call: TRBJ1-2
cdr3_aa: CASMIRRGSYGYTF
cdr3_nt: TGTGCCAGTATGATCCGGAGGGGTTCCTATGGCTACACCTTC

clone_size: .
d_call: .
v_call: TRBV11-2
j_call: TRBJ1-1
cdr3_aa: CASSLGSGVNTEAFF
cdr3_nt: TGTGCCAGCAGCTTAGGGTCAGGGGTGAACACTGAAGCTTTCTTT

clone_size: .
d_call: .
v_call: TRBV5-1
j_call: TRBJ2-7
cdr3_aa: CASSSQGIVMGEQYF
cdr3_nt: TGCGCCAGCAGCTCTCAGGGGATTGTCATGGGCGAGCAGTACTTC

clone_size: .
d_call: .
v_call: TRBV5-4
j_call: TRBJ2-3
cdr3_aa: CASSLIGGPTDTQYF
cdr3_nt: TGTGCCAGCAGCTTGATTGGAGGTCCCACAGATACGCAGTATTTT

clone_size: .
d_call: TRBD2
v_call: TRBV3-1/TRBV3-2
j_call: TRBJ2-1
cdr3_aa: CASSQGLAGGPRVF
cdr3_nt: TGTGCCAGCAGCCAAGGACTAGCGGGGGGTCCCCGGGTCTTC

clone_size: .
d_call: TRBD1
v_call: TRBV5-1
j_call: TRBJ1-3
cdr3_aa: CASSLGDRVSRPGNTIYF
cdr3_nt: TGCGCCAGCAGCTTAGGGGACAGGGTAAGCCGTCCCGGAAACACCATATATTTT

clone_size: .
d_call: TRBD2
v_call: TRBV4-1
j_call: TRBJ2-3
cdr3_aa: CASSQLLAGGADTQYF
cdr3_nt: TGCGCCAGCAGCCAATTACTAGCGGGAGGAGCAGATACGCAGTATTTT